This entry is about one T cell receptor (beta chain). The antigen is unknown. This record belongs to a study of post-analysis software for immune sequencing data. Overall study findings and caveats: Compared with controls, patients showed significantly lower normalized Chao1 diversity. Patients carried several TRBV segments more frequently than controls did, and TRBV5-6, TRBV5-1 and TRBV20-1 were among them.

V lost 3 bases and J 5 bases, leaving 14 bases between the germline ends. The germline CDR1 and CDR2 sequences are SGHTA and FQGNSA. The CDR3 length is 15 residues. Unique molecular identifiers tagged the TCR beta cDNA libraries. TCRdb ran MiXCR on the PCR reads and lists one entry per CDR3 protein. The table lists about 810,000 distinct CDR3 sequences, roughly 50% of them singletons, with around 4.5% in the top ten. The receptor was derived from a girl under 18 with multiple sclerosis. Sequencing used blood. The chain combines TRBV7-2 with TRBJ2-1; unclear D gene. In nucleotides, the CDR3 is TGTGCCAGCAGCTTCCGACAAGGGAAGGACAATGAGCAGTTCTTC. Translated: CASSFRQGKDNEQFF.